This TCR beta chain was recorded in a study of cytomegalovirus exposure and HLA in healthy donors. Across the study: In an earlier analysis, 90 million to 130 million unique TCR beta sequences were found from 150 million to 200 million T cells.

Study-wide findings and caveats: Later genetic work tied a missense DCLRE1C variant to beta-chain V and J trimming.

Germline-derived CDR1 and CDR2 are SGHRS and YFSETQ. The length of the CDR3 is 14 residues. The V gene end was trimmed by 5 bases and the J gene end by 4 bases; junction bases not matched to a gene: 6. For this clone: As yet, its antigen is unknown.

In the PCR, 60 Vbeta and 13 Jbeta primers were used. Repertoires were generated with immunoSEQ multiplex PCR, while TCRdb's copy carries only in-frame clones and drops some. The table includes about 210,000 clones, 82% detected once. Sequencing used PBMCs. The sequence was collected from a man aged 40-50 years in good health and CMV-seropositive. The chain joins TRBV5-1 to TRBJ1-3; TRBD1 matches 7 bases. The CDR3 region is CASSPQGSGNTIYF. The CDR3 DNA follows: TGCGCCAGCAGTCCACAGGGGTCCGGAAACACCATATATTTT.